Each of the 20 T cell receptor beta chains below was sequenced from the same sample in a study of cytomegalovirus exposure and HLA in healthy donors. Primers included in the PCR were 60 Vbeta and 13 Jbeta primers. Repertoires were generated with immunoSEQ multiplex PCR, while TCRdb's copy carries only in-frame clones and drops some. The sample holds under 200,000 clones; approximately 62% are singletons and the top ten take less than 1.5%. The sample taken for sequencing was PBMCs. These receptors all stem from a man aged 45-60 years in good health and CMV-seronegative.

V gene TRBV27 combines with J gene TRBJ1-2, with a possible D match to TRBD1 (6 bases). This CDR3 has 14 residues. Germline CDR1 reads MNHEY; CDR2 reads SMNVEV (reference sequence). With 5 bases removed from V and 4 bases from J, the gap between germline ends came to 14 bases. The CDR3 sequence is CASSQNLGGYGYTF. As DNA, the CDR3 is TGTGCCAGCAGTCAAAATTTAGGGGGCTATGGCTACACCTTC.

This clone was recorded once. The chain combines TRBV7-9 with TRBJ1-2; weak D call: TRBD1 (6 bases). CDR3 length: 13 amino acids. The germline V gene has CDR1 SEHNR and CDR2 FQNEAQ (reference sequence). The V and J ends lost 6 bases and 2 bases respectively, with 10 bases between them. The CDR3 sequence: CASRSGTNYGYTF. In nucleotides, the CDR3 is TGTGCCAGCAGGTCCGGGACAAACTATGGCTACACCTTC.

About this clone itself: Other DNA sequences within the sample encode an identical CDR3. The chain has TRBV2 and TRBJ2-3; 13 bases are a match to TRBD2. The germline V gene encodes CDR1 SNHLY and CDR2 FYNNEI. V shed 6 bases and J 6 bases; nucleotides not matched to a gene: 6. CDR3 length: 15 residues. The CDR3 DNA reads TGTGCCAGCAGCGGCACTAGCGGGGGGGCCGATACGCAGTATTTT. Translating gives CASSGTSGGADTQYF.

The chain carries TRBV28 and TRBJ1-1; 8 bases line up with TRBD1. Trimming took 2 bases from V and 4 from J; bases not matched to a gene: 6. CDR3 length: 15 residues. Germline V gene data show CDR1 as MDHEN and CDR2 as SYDVKM. The CDR3 DNA follows: TGTGCCAGCAGTTTAGGACAGGGCATGCGCACTGAAGCTTTCTTT. Protein sequence: CASSLGQGMRTEAFF.

The chain employs TRBV6-5 and TRBJ2-3, with D possibly matching TRBD1 (6 bases). Per the germline V gene, CDR1 is MNHEY and CDR2 is SVGAGI. Trimming shortened V by 1 base and J by 5 bases, and 13 bases separated the two germline ends. The length of the CDR3 is 15 residues. CDR3 protein: CASSYLVARGDTQYF. The CDR3 region has the DNA TGTGCCAGCAGTTACTTAGTAGCCAGGGGAGATACGCAGTATTTT.

The chain couples TRBV10-2 to TRBJ1-2, with 9 bases identical to TRBD1. J lost 0 bases, V lost 2 bases, and 10 bases had no gene match. Looked up from germline, CDR1 is WSHSY and CDR2 is SAAADI. This CDR3 contains 18 residues. The CDR3 here is CASSEAGQGGIPNYGYTF. DNA for the CDR3: TGCGCCAGCAGTGAGGCGGGACAGGGTGGAATTCCTAACTATGGCTACACCTTC.

This clone was detected only once. The chain uses TRBV27 and TRBJ1-1; a weak D match, TRBD1 (6 bases). V was trimmed by 6 bases and J by 11 bases, leaving 19 bases between them. CDR1 is MNHEY and CDR2 is SMNVEV in the germline V gene (reference sequence). CDR3 length: 13 residues. The CDR3 reads CASSPLTDRRAFF. The CDR3 nucleotides are TGTGCCAGCAGCCCCTTGACGGACAGAAGGGCTTTCTTT.

The rearrangement links TRBV4-3 to TRBJ2-2; TRBD2 matches 8 bases. Germline lookup yields CDR1 LGHNA and CDR2 YSLEER. The CDR3 is 14 residues long. V lost 6 bases and J lost 7; bases outside the gene matches: 7. This chain's CDR3 is CASRFGLADGELFF. CDR3 in DNA: TGCGCCAGCAGATTCGGACTAGCCGACGGGGAGCTGTTTTTT.

This clone was picked up a small number of times. The chain carries TRBV6-4 and TRBJ1-2; 7 nucleotides line up with TRBD1. The CDR3 extends over 17 amino acids. With V trimmed by 0 bases and J by 0 bases, 7 bases remained unmatched. Germline V gene lookup returns CDR1 MRHNA and CDR2 SNTAGT. In DNA, the CDR3 is TGTGCCAGCAGTGACTCGCTGTCAGGGGGAGCTAACTATGGCTACACCTTC. It is translated as CASSDSLSGGANYGYTF.

The gene calls are TRBV6-5 and TRBJ1-2; D is unclear. The CDR3 is 13 amino acids. The V end lost 3 bases, the J end lost 2 bases, and 7 bases lay between the germline ends. Germline CDR1 and CDR2: MNHEY and SVGAGI. CDR3 sequence (DNA): TGTGCCAGCAGTTATTCCGGGAACTATGGCTACACCTTC. Its translation is CASSYSGNYGYTF.

The chain uses TRBV18 and TRBJ1-1, with D perhaps matching TRBD1 (6 bases). The germline V and J ends were trimmed by 6 bases and 2 bases, with 16 bases remaining between them. This CDR3 region has 15 residues. The V gene's germline CDR1 is KGHSH and CDR2 LQKENI. DNA for the CDR3: TGTGCCAGCTCCCAACTTTCCAGGGGAAACACTGAAGCTTTCTTT. It translates to CASSQLSRGNTEAFF. Drawing the rest from reference TRBV18 and TRBJ1-1, the complete variable domain is NAGVMQNPRHLVRRRGQEARLRCSPMKGHSHVYWYRQLPEEGLKFMVYLQKENIIDESGMPKERFSAEFPKEGPSILRIQQVVRGDSAAYFCASSQLSRGNTEAFFGQGTRLTVV.

The J gene is TRBJ1-3, the V gene TRBV5-1, with 12 positions matching TRBD1. CDR1 and CDR2 (germline): SGHRS, YFSETQ. J gave up 7 bases and V 0 bases, and 5 bases lay outside the gene matches. The CDR3 totals 16 residues. CDR3 region: CASSLGGTGGANTIYF. In DNA form, the CDR3 reads TGCGCCAGCAGCTTGGGCGGGACAGGGGGCGCGAACACCATATATTTT. The whole variable domain, filled in from reference TRBV5-1 and TRBJ1-3, reads KAGVTQTPRYLIKTRGQQVTLSCSPISGHRSVSWYQQTPGQGLQFLFEYFSETQRNKGNFPGRFSGRQFSNSRSEMNVSTLELGDSALYLCASSLGGTGGANTIYFGEGSWLTVV.

The chain recombines TRBV5-4 with TRBJ2-7, with 8 bases that match TRBD1. V shed 3 bases and J 2 bases; nucleotides not matched to a gene: 7. This CDR3 comprises 15 residues. The germline gives CDR1 SGHNT, CDR2 YYREEE (reference sequence). The CDR3 loop is CASSSPGQDTYEQYF. The CDR3 DNA reads as TGTGCCAGCAGCTCACCGGGACAGGACACCTACGAGCAGTACTTC.

The chain combines TRBV5-1 with TRBJ2-3; 8 bases agree with TRBD2. The CDR3 covers 17 residues. V lost 1 base, J lost 0 bases, and 7 bases stayed unmatched. Germline loops: CDR1 SGHRS, CDR2 YFSETQ. This CDR3 reads CASSLIAGLPSTDTQYF. As DNA, the CDR3 is TGCGCCAGCAGCTTGATAGCGGGACTCCCGAGCACAGATACGCAGTATTTT.

The chain links TRBV11-1 to TRBJ2-7; TRBD2 matches at 8 bases. In germline, CDR1 is SGHAT, CDR2 FQDESV (reference sequence). The J segment lost 0 bases and the V segment lost 3 bases, leaving 7 bases of the junction unmatched. CDR3 length: 16 residues. The CDR3: CASSLGSSGGSYEQYF. In DNA, the CDR3 is TGTGCCAGCAGCTTGGGTTCGAGCGGGGGCTCCTACGAGCAGTACTTC.

The rearrangement joins TRBV18 to TRBJ1-5, with 8 bases lining up with TRBD1. Germline trimming cut 6 bases from V and 6 bases from J; bases unmatched to any gene: 1. The germline gives CDR1 KGHSH, CDR2 LQKENI. This CDR3 is 12 amino acids long. CDR3 bases: TGTGCCAGCTCGACAGGGGTTCAGCCCCAGCATTTT. The encoded protein is CASSTGVQPQHF.

The chain joins TRBV5-1 to TRBJ1-1, with D unclear. With 1 base removed from V and 0 bases from J, the gap between germline ends came to 4 bases. The CDR3 totals 13 residues. The germline V gene has CDR1 SGHRS and CDR2 YFSETQ. DNA of the CDR3: TGCGCCAGCAGCTTGCTACTGAACACTGAAGCTTTCTTT. Its translation: CASSLLLNTEAFF. Variable domain in full (rest from reference TRBV5-1 and TRBJ1-1): KAGVTQTPRYLIKTRGQQVTLSCSPISGHRSVSWYQQTPGQGLQFLFEYFSETQRNKGNFPGRFSGRQFSNSRSEMNVSTLELGDSALYLCASSLLLNTEAFFGQGTRLTVV.

This sequence joins TRBV6-5 and TRBJ2-1, with D possibly being TRBD2 (6 bases). This CDR3 comprises 14 residues. Trimming shortened V by 6 bases and J by 4 bases, and 13 bases separated the two germline ends. Germline CDR1 MNHEY, CDR2 SVGAGI. CDR3 amino acids: CASRTPGGYNEQFF. CDR3 nucleotide sequence: TGTGCCAGCAGAACCCCCGGGGGATACAATGAGCAGTTCTTC.

The DNA of the CDR3 is TGTGCAAGTCGCTACTTTGGACAGCAGAACACTGAAGCTTTCTTT. This translates into CASRYFGQQNTEAFF. The chain uses TRBV12-2 and TRBJ1-1; no DNA check was done on the table's D call, TRBD1. TRBV12-2 is an annotated pseudogene. The CDR3 extends over 15 amino acids.

CDR3 DNA: TGTGCCAGCAGCTCCCTGGGACTAGCGGGGTTCAGGTACGAGCAGTACTTC. Protein sequence: CASSSLGLAGFRYEQYF. V gene TRBV11-2 combines with J gene TRBJ2-7; 13 nucleotides match TRBD2. The CDR3 runs to 17 residues. The trim removed 4 bases at V and 4 bases at J, leaving 10 bases unmatched. From germline, CDR1 is SGHAT and CDR2 FQNNGV.